This TCR beta chain originates from a study of blood T cell repertoires in COVID-19. Study details: T cells, B-cell-depleted T cells, or PBMCs provided the cDNA or gDNA that served as material.

In terms of age and location, participants ranged from roughly 18 to 90 years and lived in approximately 24 US areas. Original handling: Researchers report that nucleated cell counts were estimated from reference gene primer amplification. Produced via immunoSEQ multiplex PCR; TCRdb's table is partial and in-frame only. The DNA was the basis for D and trimming; V, J and clone size are from that table. This table has about 210,000 clones, around 81% appearing once. Trimming took 5 bases from V and 3 from J, leaving 17 bases between them. The CDR3 extends over 16 amino acids. CDR1 is LNHDA and CDR2 is SQIVND in the germline V gene (reference sequence).

The sequencing input was PBMCs or T cells enriched from blood (not recorded which). The chain carries TRBV19 and TRBJ2-1; D might be TRBD2 (5 bases). The sequence was collected from a woman aged 45-65 years with acute COVID-19. The CDR3 DNA is TGTGCCAGTAGTCCACGAGAGCGGTCCGTCTACAATGAGCAGTTCTTC. Its translation is CASSPRERSVYNEQFF.